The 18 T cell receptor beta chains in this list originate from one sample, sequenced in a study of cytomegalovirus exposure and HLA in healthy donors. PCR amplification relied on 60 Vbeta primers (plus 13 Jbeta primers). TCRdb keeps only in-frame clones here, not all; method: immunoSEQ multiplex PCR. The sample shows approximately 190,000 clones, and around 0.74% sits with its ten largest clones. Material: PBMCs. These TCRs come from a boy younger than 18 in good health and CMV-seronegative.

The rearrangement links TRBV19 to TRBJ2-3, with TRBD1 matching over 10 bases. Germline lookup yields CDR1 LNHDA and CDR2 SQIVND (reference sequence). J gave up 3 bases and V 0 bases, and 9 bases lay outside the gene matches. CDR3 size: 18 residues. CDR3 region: CASSIDGSWTGGTDTQYF. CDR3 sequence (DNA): TGTGCCAGTAGTATAGATGGATCGTGGACAGGGGGTACAGATACGCAGTATTTT.

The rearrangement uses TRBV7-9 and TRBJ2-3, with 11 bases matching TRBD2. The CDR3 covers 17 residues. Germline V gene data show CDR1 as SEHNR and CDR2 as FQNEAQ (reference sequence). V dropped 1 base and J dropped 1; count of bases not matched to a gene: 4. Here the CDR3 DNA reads TGTGCCAGCAGCTTAGAGACTAGCGGGGTAGGCACAGATACGCAGTATTTT. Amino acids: CASSLETSGVGTDTQYF.

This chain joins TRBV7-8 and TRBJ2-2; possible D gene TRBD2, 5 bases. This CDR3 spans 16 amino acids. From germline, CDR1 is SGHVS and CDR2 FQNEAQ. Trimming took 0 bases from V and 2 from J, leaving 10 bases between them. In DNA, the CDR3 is TGTGCCAGCAGCTTAGCCGAGAGGGCCAACACCGGGGAGCTGTTTTTT. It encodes CASSLAERANTGELFF.

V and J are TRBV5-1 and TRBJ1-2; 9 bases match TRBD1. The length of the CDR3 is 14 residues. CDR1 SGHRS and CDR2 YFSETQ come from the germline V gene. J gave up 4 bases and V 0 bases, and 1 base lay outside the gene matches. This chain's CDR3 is CASSLEQGAYGYTF. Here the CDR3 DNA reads TGCGCCAGCAGCTTGGAACAGGGGGCCTATGGCTACACCTTC.

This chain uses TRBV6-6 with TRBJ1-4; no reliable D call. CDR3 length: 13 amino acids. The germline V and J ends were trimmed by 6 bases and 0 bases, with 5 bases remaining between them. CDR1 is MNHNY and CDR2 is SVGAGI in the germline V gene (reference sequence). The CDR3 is CASSSATNEKLFF. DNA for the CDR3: TGTGCCAGCAGCAGTGCAACTAATGAAAAACTGTTTTTT.

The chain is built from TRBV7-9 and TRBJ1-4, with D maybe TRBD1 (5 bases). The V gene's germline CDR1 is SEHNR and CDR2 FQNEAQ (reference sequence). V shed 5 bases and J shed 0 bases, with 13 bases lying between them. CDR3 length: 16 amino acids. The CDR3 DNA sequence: TGTGCCAGCAGCATCCGACAGACAACAACTAATGAAAAACTGTTTTTT. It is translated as CASSIRQTTTNEKLFF.

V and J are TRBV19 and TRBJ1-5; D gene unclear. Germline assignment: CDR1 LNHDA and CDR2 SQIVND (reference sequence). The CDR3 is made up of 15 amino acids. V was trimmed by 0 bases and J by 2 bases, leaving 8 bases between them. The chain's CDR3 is CASSIDIPGNQPQHF. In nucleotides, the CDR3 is TGTGCCAGTAGTATAGATATCCCCGGCAATCAGCCCCAGCATTTT. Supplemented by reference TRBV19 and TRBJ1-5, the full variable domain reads DGGITQSPKYLFRKEGQNVTLSCEQNLNHDAMYWYRQDPGQGLRLIYYSQIVNDFQKGDIAEGYSVSREKKESFPLTVTSAQKNPTAFYLCASSIDIPGNQPQHFGDGTRLSIL.

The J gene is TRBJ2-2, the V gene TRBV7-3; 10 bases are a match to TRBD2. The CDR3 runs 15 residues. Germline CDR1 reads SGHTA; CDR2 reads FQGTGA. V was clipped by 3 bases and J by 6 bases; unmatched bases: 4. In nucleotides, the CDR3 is TGTGCCAGCAGCTTGCTAGCGGGGGTGCCCGGGGAGCTGTTTTTT. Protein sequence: CASSLLAGVPGELFF.

The CDR3, as DNA: TGTGCCACCCGCGAGGGGGTTGGCCCCTTGATTGGAAACACCATATATTTT. As protein: CATREGVGPLIGNTIYF. The gene calls are TRBV15 and TRBJ1-3, with D perhaps matching TRBD1 (6 bases). V lost 8 bases, J lost 3 bases, and 23 bases lay in between. Germline V gives CDR1 LNHNV, CDR2 YYDKDF (reference sequence). This CDR3 spans 17 amino acids.

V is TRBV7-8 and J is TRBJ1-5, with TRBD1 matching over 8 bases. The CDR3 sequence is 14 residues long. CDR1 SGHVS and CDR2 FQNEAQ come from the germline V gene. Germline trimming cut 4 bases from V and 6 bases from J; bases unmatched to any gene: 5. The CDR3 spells CASSYDRGGQPQHF. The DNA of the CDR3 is TGTGCCAGCAGCTATGACAGGGGCGGTCAGCCCCAGCATTTT.

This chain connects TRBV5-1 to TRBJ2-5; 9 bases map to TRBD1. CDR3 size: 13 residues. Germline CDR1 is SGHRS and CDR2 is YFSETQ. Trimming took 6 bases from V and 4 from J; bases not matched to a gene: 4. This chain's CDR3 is CASTQGAPETQYF. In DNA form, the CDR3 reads TGCGCCAGCACACAGGGGGCACCAGAGACCCAGTACTTC.

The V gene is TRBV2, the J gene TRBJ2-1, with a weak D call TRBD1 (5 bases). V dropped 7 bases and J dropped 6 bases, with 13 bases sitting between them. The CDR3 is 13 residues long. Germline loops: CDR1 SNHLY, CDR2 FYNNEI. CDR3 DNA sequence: TGTGCCAGCAATGGCAGGGTGGGCAATGAGCAGTTCTTC. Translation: CASNGRVGNEQFF.

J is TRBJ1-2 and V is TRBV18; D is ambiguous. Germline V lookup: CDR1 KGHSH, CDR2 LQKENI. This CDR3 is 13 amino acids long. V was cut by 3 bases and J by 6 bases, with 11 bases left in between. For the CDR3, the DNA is TGTGCCAGCTCACCGGTCCAGAATAATGGCTACACCTTC. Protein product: CASSPVQNNGYTF.

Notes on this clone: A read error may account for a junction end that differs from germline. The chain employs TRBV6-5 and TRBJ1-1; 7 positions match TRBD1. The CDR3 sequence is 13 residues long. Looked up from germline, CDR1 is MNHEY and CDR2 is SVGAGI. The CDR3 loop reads CASSRGQNPEAFF. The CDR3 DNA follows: TGTGCCAGCAGCCGGGGACAGAACCCTGAAGCTTTCTTT.

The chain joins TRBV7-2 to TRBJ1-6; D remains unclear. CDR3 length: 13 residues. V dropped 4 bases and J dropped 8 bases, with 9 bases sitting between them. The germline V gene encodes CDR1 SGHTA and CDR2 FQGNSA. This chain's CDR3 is CASSSTVDSPLHF. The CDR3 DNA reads TGTGCCAGCAGCTCCACAGTAGATTCACCCCTCCACTTT.

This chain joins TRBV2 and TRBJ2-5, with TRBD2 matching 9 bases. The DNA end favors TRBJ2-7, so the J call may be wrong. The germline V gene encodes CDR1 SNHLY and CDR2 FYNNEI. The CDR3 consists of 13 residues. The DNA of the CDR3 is TGTGCCAGGAGCGGGGGGACCCTCGACGAGCAGTACTTC. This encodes CARSGGTLDEQYF.

The DNA for the CDR3 is TGTGCCAGCGGTTACAGTAACGCAGCCTACAATGAGCAGTTCTTC. Amino acid sequence: CASGYSNAAYNEQFF. The rearrangement joins TRBV28 to TRBJ2-1; D remains unclear. CDR3 length equals 15 residues. V was pared by 8 bases and J by 2 bases, with 16 bases between. CDR1 is MDHEN and CDR2 is SYDVKM in the germline V gene.

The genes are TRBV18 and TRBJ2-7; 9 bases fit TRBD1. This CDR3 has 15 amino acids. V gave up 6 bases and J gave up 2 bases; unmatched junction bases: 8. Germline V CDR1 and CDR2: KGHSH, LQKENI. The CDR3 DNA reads TGTGCCAGCTCCCTGGACAGGGGATGGACCTACGAGCAGTACTTC. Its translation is CASSLDRGWTYEQYF.